This passage covers 8 T cell receptor beta chains from one sample sequenced in a study of blood T cell repertoires in COVID-19. The table came from immunoSEQ multiplex PCR; TCRdb's copy has only in-frame clones and leaves some out. The sample lists 100,000 to 150,000 clones, roughly 86% seen once, with roughly 11% in the top ten. Sequencing used peripheral blood. Every receptor here comes from a woman in her 70s with COVID-19, enrolled during active disease.

The chain carries TRBV30 and TRBJ2-7; D possibly corresponds to TRBD1 (5 bases). The CDR3 totals 12 residues. V gave up 5 bases and J gave up 1 base, with 9 bases separating them. Germline CDR1 and CDR2: GTSNPN and SVGIG (reference sequence). The chain's CDR3 is CAWGALSYEQYF. The CDR3 DNA follows: TGTGCCTGGGGGGCCCTATCCTACGAGCAGTACTTC.

This clone was seen only once. This chain connects TRBV12-3 or TRBV12-4 to TRBJ2-5; TRBD2 is a possible D gene (6 bases). This CDR3 has 13 amino acids. V was cut by 6 bases and J by 4 bases, with 12 bases left in between. CDR3 in amino acids: CASRGGLGETQYF. For the CDR3, the DNA is TGTGCCAGCAGGGGGGGACTGGGAGAGACCCAGTACTTC.

The chain joins TRBV6-6 to TRBJ1-5, with D hard to call. CDR1 and CDR2 from the germline V gene are MNHNY and SVGAGI (reference sequence). Trimming shortened V by 6 bases and J by 0 bases, and 12 bases separated the two germline ends. The CDR3 sequence is 15 residues long. The CDR3 DNA reads TGTGCCAGCAGCCCGCGACACAATAGCAATCAGCCCCAGCATTTT. Amino acid sequence: CASSPRHNSNQPQHF.

This clone was seen only a few times. The V call is TRBV24-1, the J call TRBJ2-1; no firm D call. V lost 4 bases and J 5 bases, leaving 11 bases between the germline ends. Per germline, CDR1 KGHDR and CDR2 SFDVKD. CDR3 size: 14 residues. CDR3 amino acids: CATSDNRVNNEQFF. CDR3 bases: TGTGCCACCAGTGACAACCGGGTTAACAATGAGCAGTTCTTC.

In its sample, this clone was seen once. The chain couples TRBV7-2 to TRBJ2-5; 7 bases match TRBD2. CDR1 and CDR2 from the germline V gene are SGHTA and FQGNSA. This CDR3 has 15 amino acids. The trim removed 2 bases at V and 2 bases at J, leaving 5 bases unmatched. CDR3 sequence reads: CASSLSWRGQETQYF. The CDR3 DNA is TGTGCCAGCAGCTTATCGTGGCGGGGGCAAGAGACCCAGTACTTC.

This chain uses TRBV5-6 with TRBJ2-1, with 11 nucleotides matching TRBD2. CDR1 and CDR2 (germline): SGHDT, YYEEEE. There are 14 residues in the CDR3. With V trimmed by 5 bases and J by 12 bases, 10 bases remained unmatched. The CDR3 DNA sequence: TGTGCCAGCAGATCGACTAGCGGGGTGTTTCGGCAGTTCTTC. Protein: CASRSTSGVFRQFF.

The V and J genes are TRBV7-9 and TRBJ1-5, with D uncertain. Germline assignment: CDR1 SEHNR and CDR2 FQNEAQ (reference sequence). V was pared by 0 bases and J by 12 bases, with 12 bases between. CDR3 length equals 13 residues. Here the CDR3 reads CASSLASYGLQHF. In DNA, the CDR3 is TGTGCCAGCAGCTTAGCCTCCTATGGACTCCAGCATTTT.

The rearrangement joins TRBV9 to TRBJ2-7, with D maybe TRBD1 (6 bases). The CDR3 is made up of 15 amino acids. Trimming took 0 bases from V and 0 from J, leaving 10 bases between them. Germline CDR1 reads SGDLS; CDR2 reads YYNGEE. The CDR3 nucleotides read TGTGCCAGCAGCGTAGGGTCAGGGGCCTCCTACGAGCAGTACTTC. It encodes CASSVGSGASYEQYF.